This TCR beta chain was sequenced during a study of T cells in Graves' hyperthyroidism and ophthalmopathy. RNA transcripts were the template for amplifying TCR beta CDR3 regions. RT-PCR in the first round (using the HTBI primer set) targeted the TCR CDR3. TCRdb reprocessed the multiplex PCR reads via MiXCR and lists one record per CDR3 protein. Here the sample spans some 770,000 distinct CDR3 sequences, around 17% being singletons. Trimming pared 6 bases from V and 0 bases from J, leaving 12 bases between. The CDR3 is 14 residues long. Per the germline V gene, CDR1 is DFQATT and CDR2 is SNEGSKA (reference sequence). This clonotype showed up just a few times. Patients were excluded for uncontrolled infection, other autoimmune disease, pregnancy or lactation.

The clonotype comes from a man between 18 and 29 years old with Graves' hyperthyroidism. Sequencing was performed on blood. The rearrangement joins TRBV20-1 to TRBJ2-4; D gene unclear. For the CDR3, the DNA is TGCAGTGCGTCCCGATCTATAGCCAAAAACATTCAGTACTTC. Amino acid sequence: CSASRSIAKNIQYF.